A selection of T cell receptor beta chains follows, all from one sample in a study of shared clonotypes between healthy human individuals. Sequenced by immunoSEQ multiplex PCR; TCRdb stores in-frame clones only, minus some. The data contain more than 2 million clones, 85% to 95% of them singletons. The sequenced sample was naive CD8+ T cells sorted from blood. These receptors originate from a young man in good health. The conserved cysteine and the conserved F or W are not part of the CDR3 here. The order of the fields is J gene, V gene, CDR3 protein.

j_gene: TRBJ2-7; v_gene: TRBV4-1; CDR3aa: ASSPIQGVPYEQY
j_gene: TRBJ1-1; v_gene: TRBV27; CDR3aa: ASRLDSRGTEAF
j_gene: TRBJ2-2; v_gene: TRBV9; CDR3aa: ASSEWGSLTGELF
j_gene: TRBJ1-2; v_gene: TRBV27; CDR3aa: ASSGQGAHTGYT
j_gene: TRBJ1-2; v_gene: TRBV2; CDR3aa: ASSDGRGRTGYT
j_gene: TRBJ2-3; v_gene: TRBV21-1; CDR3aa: ASRTSKIADTQY
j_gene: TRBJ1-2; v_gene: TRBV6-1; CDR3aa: ASSELGYT
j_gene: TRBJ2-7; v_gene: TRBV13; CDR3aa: ASSLGLGAPTEQY
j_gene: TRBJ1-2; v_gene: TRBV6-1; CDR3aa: ASTEDNYGYT
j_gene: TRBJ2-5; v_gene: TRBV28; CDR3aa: ASSLYRGEGETQY
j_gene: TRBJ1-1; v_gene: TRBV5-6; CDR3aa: ASSLGMAANTEAF
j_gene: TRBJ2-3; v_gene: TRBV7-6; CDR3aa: ASSFLTATDTQY
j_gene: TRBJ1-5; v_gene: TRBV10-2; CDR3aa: ASSMDSLGPQH
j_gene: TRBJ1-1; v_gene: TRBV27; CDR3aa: ASSPHQLDRVASEAF
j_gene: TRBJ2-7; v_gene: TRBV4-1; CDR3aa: ASSQDGRGLYEQY
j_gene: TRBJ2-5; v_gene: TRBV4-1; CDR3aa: ASSQLSGRAKETQY
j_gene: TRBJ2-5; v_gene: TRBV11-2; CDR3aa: ASSLVSRGETQY
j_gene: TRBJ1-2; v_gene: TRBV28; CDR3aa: ASRGTGKGYGYT
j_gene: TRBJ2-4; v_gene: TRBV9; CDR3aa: ASSADLGGIPKNIQY
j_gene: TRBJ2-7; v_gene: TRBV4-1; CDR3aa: ASSSDRGPYEQY
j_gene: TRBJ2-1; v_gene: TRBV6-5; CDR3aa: ASSYPRGSYNEQF
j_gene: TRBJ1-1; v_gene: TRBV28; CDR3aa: ASSLTGMNTEAF
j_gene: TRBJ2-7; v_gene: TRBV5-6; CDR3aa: ASSLWDTYEQY
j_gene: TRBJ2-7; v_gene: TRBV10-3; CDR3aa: ATAGLAVWGYEQY
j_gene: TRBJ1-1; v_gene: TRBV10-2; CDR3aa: ASSGGARTEAF
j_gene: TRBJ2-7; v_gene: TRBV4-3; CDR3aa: ASSQEVPATYEQY
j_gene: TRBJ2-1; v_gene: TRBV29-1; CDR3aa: SVEDRVGFEQF
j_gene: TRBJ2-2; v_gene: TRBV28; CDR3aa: ASSLDTRNTGELF
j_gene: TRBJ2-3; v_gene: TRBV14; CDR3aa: ASSQIHGGAGDTQY